This TCR beta chain was observed in a study of CD8+CD57+ T cells in acquired aplastic anemia. Overall study context: Sorted CD4+ and CD8+ cell DNA averaged around 3 ug. General study findings and limits: The CD8+ Simpson's diversity of patients and controls was not significantly different. Shared by patients and controls, 25 to 35 CD8+ CDR3s were abundant in patients.

Comments on this clonotype: Its antigen remains unidentified.

The TCR beta profiling, which covered VDJ combination and CDR3 sequence, was carried out using genomic DNA as the template. MiXCR, applied by TCRdb to the reads, yields one record per CDR3 protein. Of 150,000 to 200,000 distinct CDR3 sequences in the sample, roughly 48% are singletons; the top ten hold over 25%. Patients who underwent sequencing had shown CD8+CD57+ cell expansion by flow cytometry. No therapy was given to patients before blood sampling. Sequencing was carried out using sorted CD4+, CD8+, or CD8+CD57+ T cells (not recorded which) from PBMCs. The sequence was obtained from a human donor with aplastic anemia.

CDR3 nucleotide sequence: TGTGCCATCGGGCGGGGGGCCTACGAGCAGTACTTC. This encodes CAIGRGAYEQYF. V gene TRBV10-3 combines with J gene TRBJ2-7, with 8 bases that match TRBD2. The J segment lost 2 bases and the V segment lost 8 bases, leaving 2 bases of the junction unmatched. The CDR3 has 12 amino acids. Germline V gives CDR1 ENHRY, CDR2 SYGVKD.